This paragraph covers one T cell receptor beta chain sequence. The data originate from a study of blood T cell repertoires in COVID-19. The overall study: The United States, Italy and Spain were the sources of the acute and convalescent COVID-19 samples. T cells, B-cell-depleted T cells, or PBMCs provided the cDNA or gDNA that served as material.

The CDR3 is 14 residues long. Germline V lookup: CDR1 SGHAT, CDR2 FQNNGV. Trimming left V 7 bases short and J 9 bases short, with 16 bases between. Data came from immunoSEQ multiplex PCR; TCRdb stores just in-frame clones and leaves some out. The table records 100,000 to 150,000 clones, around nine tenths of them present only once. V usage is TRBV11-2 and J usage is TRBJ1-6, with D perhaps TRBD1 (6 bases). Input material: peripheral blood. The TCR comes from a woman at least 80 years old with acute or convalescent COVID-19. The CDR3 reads CASTPGTRGSPLHF. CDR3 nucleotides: TGTGCCAGCACCCCCGGGACCAGGGGTTCACCCCTCCACTTT.